This TCR beta chain was sequenced for a study of monozygotic twins with inflammatory bowel disease. In regard to this clonotype: Its antigen is unknown.

The cDNA of both the TCRalpha and TCRbeta chains was subjected to two nested PCRs of about 15 and 9 cycles. TCRdb reprocessed the 5' RACE reads, keeping one entry per CDR3 protein, no DNA. In all, the sample yields more than 300,000 distinct CDR3 sequences. General study results and limits: Using the inverse Simpson index, IBD patients had lower TCRbeta diversity than healthy co-twins. Any single strong signal or clonotype tied to IBD lacked support.

The origin of this receptor is a human donor with ulcerative colitis or Crohn's disease, or a healthy co-twin of an affected twin (not recorded which). The sequenced sample consisted of blood.

CDR3 in amino acids: CASSLQSFLKLFF. The rearrangement links TRBV12-3 or TRBV12-4 to TRBJ1-4. The CDR3 sequence is 13 residues long.